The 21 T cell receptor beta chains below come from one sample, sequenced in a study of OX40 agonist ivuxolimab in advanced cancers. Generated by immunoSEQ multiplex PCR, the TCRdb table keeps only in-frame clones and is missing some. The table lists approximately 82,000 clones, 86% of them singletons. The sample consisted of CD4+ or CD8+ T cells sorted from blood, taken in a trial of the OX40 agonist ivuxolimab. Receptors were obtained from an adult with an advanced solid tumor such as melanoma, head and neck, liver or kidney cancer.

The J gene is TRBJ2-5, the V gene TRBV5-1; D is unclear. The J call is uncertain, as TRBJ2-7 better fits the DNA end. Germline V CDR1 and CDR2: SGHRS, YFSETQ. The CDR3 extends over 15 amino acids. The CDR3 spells CASSLGSPSSYEQYF. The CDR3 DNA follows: TGCGCCAGCAGCTTGGGGAGTCCATCCTCCTACGAGCAGTACTTC.

In nucleotides, the CDR3 is TGTGCCAGCAGCTTATCTACGCTGACAGTTTATGGCTACACCTTC. Its protein product is CASSLSTLTVYGYTF. The chain has TRBV11-2 and TRBJ1-2, with D tentatively TRBD1 (5 bases). The CDR3 consists of 15 residues. The V gene lost 2 bases and the J gene lost 5 bases, with 15 bases spanning the gap. The germline gives CDR1 SGHAT, CDR2 FQNNGV.

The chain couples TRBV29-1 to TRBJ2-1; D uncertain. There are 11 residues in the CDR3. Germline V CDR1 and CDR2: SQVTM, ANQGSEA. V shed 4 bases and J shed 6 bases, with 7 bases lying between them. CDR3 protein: CSVAPSNEQFF. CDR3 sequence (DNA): TGCAGCGTTGCCCCTAGCAATGAGCAGTTCTTC.

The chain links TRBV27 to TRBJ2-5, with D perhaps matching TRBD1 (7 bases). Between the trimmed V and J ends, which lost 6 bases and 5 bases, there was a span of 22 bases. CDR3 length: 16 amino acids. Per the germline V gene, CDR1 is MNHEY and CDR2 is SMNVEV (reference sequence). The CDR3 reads CASRRKQGGVLETQYF. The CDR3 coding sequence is TGTGCCAGCAGAAGAAAGCAGGGGGGCGTTCTGGAGACCCAGTACTTC.

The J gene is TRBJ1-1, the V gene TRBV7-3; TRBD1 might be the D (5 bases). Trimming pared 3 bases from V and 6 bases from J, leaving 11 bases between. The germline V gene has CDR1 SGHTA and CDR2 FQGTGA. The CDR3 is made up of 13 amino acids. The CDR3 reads CASSFDGDAEAFF. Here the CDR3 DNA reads TGTGCCAGCAGCTTTGACGGGGACGCTGAAGCTTTCTTT.

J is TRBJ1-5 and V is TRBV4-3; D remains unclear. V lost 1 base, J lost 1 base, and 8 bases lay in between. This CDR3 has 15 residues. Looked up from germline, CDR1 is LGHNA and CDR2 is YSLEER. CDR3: CASSQVAGSNQPQHF. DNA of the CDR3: TGCGCCAGCAGCCAAGTCGCGGGGAGCAATCAGCCCCAGCATTTT.

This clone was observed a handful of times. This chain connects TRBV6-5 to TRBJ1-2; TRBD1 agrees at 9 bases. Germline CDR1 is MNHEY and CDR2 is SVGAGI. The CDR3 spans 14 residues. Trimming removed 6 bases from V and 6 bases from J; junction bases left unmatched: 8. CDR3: CASSRQGGSDGYTF. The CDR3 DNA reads TGTGCCAGCAGCCGACAGGGGGGAAGTGATGGCTACACCTTC.

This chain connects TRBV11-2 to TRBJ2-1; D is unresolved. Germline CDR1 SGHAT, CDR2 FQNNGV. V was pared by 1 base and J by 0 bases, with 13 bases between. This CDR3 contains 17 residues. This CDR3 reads CASSLVGWVSSYNEQFF. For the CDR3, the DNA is TGTGCCAGCAGCTTAGTGGGATGGGTGAGCTCCTACAATGAGCAGTTCTTC.

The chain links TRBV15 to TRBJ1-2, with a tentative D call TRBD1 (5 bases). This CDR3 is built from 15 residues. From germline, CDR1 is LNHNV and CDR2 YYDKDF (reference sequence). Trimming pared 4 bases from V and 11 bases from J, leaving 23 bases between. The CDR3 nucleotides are TGTGCCACCAGCACATCCTACGGGGCGGACGATTATTACACCTTC. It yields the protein CATSTSYGADDYYTF.

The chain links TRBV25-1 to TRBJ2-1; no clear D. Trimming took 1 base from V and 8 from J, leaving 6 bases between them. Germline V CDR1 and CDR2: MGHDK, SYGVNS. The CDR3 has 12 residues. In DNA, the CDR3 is TGTGCCAGCAGTGAATCCCAGGATGAGCAGTTCTTC. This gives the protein CASSESQDEQFF.

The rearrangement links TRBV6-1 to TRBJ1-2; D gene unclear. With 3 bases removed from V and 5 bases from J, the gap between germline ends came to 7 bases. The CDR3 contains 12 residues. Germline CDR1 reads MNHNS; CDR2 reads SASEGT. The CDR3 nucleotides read TGTGCCAGCAGTGATTTGACATATGGCTACACCTTC. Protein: CASSDLTYGYTF.

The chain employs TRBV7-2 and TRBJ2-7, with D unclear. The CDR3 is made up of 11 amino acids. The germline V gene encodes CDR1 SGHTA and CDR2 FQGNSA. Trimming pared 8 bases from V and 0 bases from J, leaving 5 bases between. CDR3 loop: CASRASYEQYF. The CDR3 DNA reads TGTGCCAGCCGCGCCTCCTACGAGCAGTACTTC.

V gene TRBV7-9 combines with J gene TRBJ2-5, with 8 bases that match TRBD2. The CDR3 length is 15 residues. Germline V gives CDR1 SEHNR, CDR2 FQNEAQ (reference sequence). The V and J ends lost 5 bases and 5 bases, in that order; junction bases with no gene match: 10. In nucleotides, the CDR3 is TGTGCCAGCAGCCGACTAGCGTACCGGACCGAGACCCAGTACTTC. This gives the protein CASSRLAYRTETQYF.

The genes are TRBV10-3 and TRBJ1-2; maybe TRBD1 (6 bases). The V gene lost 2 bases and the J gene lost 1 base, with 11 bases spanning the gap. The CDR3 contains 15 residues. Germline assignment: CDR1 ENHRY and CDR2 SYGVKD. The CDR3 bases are TGTGCCATCAGTGAGGCGACAGGACTTAACTATGGCTACACCTTC. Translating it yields CAISEATGLNYGYTF.

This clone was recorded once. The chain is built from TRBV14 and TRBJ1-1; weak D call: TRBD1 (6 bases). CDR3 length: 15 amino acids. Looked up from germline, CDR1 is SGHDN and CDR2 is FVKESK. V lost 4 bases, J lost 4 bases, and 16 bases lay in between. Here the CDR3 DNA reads TGTGCCAGCAGCCCCCGTCACAGGGAAAGCACTGAAGCTTTCTTT. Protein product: CASSPRHRESTEAFF. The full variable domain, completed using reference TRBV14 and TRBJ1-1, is EAGVTQFPSHSVIEKGQTVTLRCDPISGHDNLYWYRRVMGKEIKFLLHFVKESKQDESGMPNNRFLAERTGGTYSTLKVQPAELEDSGVYFCASSPRHRESTEAFFGQGTRLTVV.

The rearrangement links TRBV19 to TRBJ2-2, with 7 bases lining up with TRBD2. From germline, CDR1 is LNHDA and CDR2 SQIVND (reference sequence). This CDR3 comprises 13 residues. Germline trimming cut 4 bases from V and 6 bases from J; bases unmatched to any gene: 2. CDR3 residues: CASSNRGAGELFF. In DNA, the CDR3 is TGTGCCAGTAGTAACCGGGGGGCCGGGGAGCTGTTTTTT.

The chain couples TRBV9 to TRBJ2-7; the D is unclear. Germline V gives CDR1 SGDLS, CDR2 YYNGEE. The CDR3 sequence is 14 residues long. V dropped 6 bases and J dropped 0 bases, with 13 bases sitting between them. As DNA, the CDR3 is TGTGCCAGCAACCCATGTTCAGGCTCCTACGAGCAGTACTTC. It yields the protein CASNPCSGSYEQYF.

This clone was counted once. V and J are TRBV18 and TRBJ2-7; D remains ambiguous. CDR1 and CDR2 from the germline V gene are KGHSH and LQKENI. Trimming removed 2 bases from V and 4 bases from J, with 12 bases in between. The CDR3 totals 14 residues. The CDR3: CASSPMSERYEQYF. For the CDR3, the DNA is TGTGCCAGCTCACCAATGAGCGAACGTTACGAGCAGTACTTC.

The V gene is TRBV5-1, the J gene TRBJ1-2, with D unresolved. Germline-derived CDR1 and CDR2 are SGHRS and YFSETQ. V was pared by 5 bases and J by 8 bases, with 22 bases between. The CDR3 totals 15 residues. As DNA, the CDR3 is TGCGCCAGCAGTCCTACATCGGCCAGCCTCGGCGGCTACACCTTC. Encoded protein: CASSPTSASLGGYTF.

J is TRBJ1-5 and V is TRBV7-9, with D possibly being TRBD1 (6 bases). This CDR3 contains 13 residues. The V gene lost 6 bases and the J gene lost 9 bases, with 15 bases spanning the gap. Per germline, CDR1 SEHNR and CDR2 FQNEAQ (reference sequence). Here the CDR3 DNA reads TGTGCCAGCAGACAGACAGGCAGCGGGCCCCAGCATTTT. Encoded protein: CASRQTGSGPQHF. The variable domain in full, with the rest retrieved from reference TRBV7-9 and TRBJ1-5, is DTGVSQNPRHKITKRGQNVTFRCDPISEHNRLYWYRQTLGQGPEFLTYFQNEAQLEKSRLLSDRFSAERPKGSFSTLEIQRTEQGDSAMYLCASRQTGSGPQHFGDGTRLSIL.

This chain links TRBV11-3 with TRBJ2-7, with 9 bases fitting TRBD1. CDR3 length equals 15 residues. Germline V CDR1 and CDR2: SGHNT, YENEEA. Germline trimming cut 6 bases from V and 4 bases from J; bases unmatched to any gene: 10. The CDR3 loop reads CASSAGTGRIYEQYF. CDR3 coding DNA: TGTGCCAGCAGTGCCGGGACAGGGAGAATATACGAGCAGTACTTC.